The TCR beta chain under discussion was sequenced for a study of CD8 T cells in ankylosing spondylitis. Study-wide points: Certain motif variants had earlier been reported in reactive arthritis synovial fluid and blood. The authors reported significant enrichment of disease-linked clones in matched ankylosing spondylitis synovial fluid. For ankylosing spondylitis blood, a TCR beta motif of several highly homologous variants appeared characteristic.

Concerning this clonotype: Its cognate antigen is unknown.

V dropped 4 bases and J dropped 4; count of bases not matched to a gene: 7. CDR3 size: 13 residues. The germline CDR1 and CDR2 sequences are SQVTM and ANQGSEA. Construction of TCR beta libraries was performed using quantitative 5'-RACE with molecular barcodes. Each CDR3 protein gets one entry after TCRdb re-called the 5' RACE reads with MiXCR. Of fewer than 180,000 distinct CDR3 sequences listed, approximately 48% were seen once; the top ten hold 13% to 15%. This sequence was found in a male donor with ankylosing spondylitis. What was sequenced was synovial fluid, either unsorted or a sorted T cell fraction (not recorded which). The chain employs TRBV29-1 and TRBJ2-7, with 7 positions matching TRBD2. This CDR3 is CSVVGGMGYEQYF. The CDR3, as DNA: TGCAGCGTTGTGGGAGGGATGGGATACGAGCAGTACTTC.